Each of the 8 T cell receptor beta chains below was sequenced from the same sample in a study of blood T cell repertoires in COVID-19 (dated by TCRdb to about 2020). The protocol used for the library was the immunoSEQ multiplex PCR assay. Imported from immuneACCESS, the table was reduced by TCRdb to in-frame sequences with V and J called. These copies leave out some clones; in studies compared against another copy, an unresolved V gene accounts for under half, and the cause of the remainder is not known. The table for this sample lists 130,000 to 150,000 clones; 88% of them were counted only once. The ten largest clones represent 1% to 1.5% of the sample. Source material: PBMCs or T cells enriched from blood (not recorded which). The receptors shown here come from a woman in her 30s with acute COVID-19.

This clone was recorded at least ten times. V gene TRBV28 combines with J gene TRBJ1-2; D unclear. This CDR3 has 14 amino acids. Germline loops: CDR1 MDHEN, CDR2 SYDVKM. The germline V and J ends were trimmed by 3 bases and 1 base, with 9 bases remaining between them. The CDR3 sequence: CASSLAEYNYGYTF. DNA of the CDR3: TGTGCCAGCAGTTTGGCAGAATATAACTATGGCTACACCTTC.

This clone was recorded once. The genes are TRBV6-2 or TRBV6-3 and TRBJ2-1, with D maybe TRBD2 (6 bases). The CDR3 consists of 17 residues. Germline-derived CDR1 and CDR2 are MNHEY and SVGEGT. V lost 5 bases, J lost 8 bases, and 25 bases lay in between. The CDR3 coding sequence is TGTGCCAGCAGTCCCTTCCGGGACTCTACCCTTCGCGATGAGCAGTTCTTC. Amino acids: CASSPFRDSTLRDEQFF.

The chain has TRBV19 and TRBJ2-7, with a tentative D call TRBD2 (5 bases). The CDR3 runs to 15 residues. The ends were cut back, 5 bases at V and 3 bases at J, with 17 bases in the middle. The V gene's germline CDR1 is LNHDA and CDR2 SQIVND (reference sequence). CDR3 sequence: CASSPMGAEDYEQYF. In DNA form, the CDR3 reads TGTGCCAGTAGTCCCATGGGAGCGGAGGACTACGAGCAGTACTTC.

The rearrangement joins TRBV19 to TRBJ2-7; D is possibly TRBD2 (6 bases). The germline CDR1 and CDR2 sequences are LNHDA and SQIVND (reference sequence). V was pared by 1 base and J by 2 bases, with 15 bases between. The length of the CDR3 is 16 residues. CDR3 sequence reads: CASSIGGSGLTYEQYF. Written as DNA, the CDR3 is TGTGCCAGTAGTATAGGGGGTAGCGGTTTGACCTACGAGCAGTACTTC.

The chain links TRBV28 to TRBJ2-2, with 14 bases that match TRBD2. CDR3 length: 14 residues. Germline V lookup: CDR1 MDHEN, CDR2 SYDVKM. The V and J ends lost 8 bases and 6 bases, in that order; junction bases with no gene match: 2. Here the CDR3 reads CASGTSGSAGELFF. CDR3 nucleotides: TGTGCCAGCGGGACTAGCGGGAGCGCCGGGGAGCTGTTTTTT.

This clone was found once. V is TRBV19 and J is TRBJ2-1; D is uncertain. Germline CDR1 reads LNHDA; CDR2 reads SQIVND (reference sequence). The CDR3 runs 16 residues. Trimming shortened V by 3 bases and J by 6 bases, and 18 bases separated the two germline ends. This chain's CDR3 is CASSILWSSESNEQFF. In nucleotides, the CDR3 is TGTGCCAGTAGTATTTTGTGGTCTAGTGAATCCAATGAGCAGTTCTTC.

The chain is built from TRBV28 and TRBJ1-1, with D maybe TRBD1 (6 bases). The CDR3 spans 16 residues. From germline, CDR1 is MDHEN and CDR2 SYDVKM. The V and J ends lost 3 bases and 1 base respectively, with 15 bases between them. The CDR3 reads CASSFTQGLRNTEAFF. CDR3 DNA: TGTGCCAGCAGTTTTACCCAGGGGTTGCGGAACACTGAAGCTTTCTTT.

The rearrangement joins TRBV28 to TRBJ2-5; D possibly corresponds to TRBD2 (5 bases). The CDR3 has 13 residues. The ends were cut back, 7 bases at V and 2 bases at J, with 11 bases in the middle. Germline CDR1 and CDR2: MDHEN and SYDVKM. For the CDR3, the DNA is TGTGCCAGCACCGCAAGCGGACAAGAGACCCAGTACTTC. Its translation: CASTASGQETQYF.